These 16 T cell receptor beta chains were all obtained from the same sample, sequenced in a study of early T cells in non-severe SARS-CoV-2 infection. Using its own MiXCR run on the 5' RACE reads, TCRdb lists one record per CDR3 protein. The table includes about 44,000 distinct CDR3 sequences, around 23% detected once. The sample in question was whole blood, obtained at baseline. These TCRs come from an adult who was a healthcare worker with PCR-confirmed SARS-CoV-2 infection or an uninfected control (not recorded which).

This clonotype has a handful of counts. V gene TRBV20-1 combines with J gene TRBJ2-7; D call uncertain. CDR3 size: 13 residues. Germline V gives CDR1 DFQATT, CDR2 SNEGSKA (reference sequence). Trimming stripped 3 bases from V and 0 bases from J, with 9 bases between. The CDR3, as DNA: TGCAGTGCTAGGTTTCCAGTCTCCTACGAGCAGTACTTC. Protein sequence: CSARFPVSYEQYF.

This chain connects TRBV6-5 to TRBJ1-3; D unresolved. Trimming removed 7 bases from V and 7 bases from J, with 17 bases in between. The CDR3 consists of 14 residues. Germline CDR1 MNHEY, CDR2 SVGAGI. The CDR3 sequence is CASTRLGMGNTIYF. Here the CDR3 DNA reads TGTGCCAGCACCAGACTCGGAATGGGGAACACCATATATTTT.

This clonotype was seen more than once but under ten times. The gene calls are TRBV6-5 and TRBJ1-5; D not certain. The CDR3 extends over 15 amino acids. Trimming took 6 bases from V and 0 from J, leaving 12 bases between them. Germline CDR1 MNHEY, CDR2 SVGAGI. The CDR3 coding sequence is TGTGCCAGCAGCCCCACGCTTCATAGCAATCAGCCCCAGCATTTT. This encodes CASSPTLHSNQPQHF.

The J gene is TRBJ2-1, the V gene TRBV10-1; D call uncertain. Looked up from germline, CDR1 is WNHNN and CDR2 is SYGVQD (reference sequence). Trimming took off 2 bases at V and 7 bases at J, with 12 bases between the two ends. The CDR3 sequence is 14 residues long. The CDR3 DNA sequence: TGCGCCAGCAGTGAGGGAACCCGGGTTAATGAGCAGTTCTTC. It translates to CASSEGTRVNEQFF.

There are many counts of this clonotype. In DNA, the CDR3 is TGTGCCAGCAGTGAAGCGGACAGCTACACAGATACGCAGTATTTT. Translated, it gives CASSEADSYTDTQYF. The rearrangement links TRBV2 to TRBJ2-3; a possible D gene is TRBD1 (6 bases). The germline V gene has CDR1 SNHLY and CDR2 FYNNEI. Deletions cut 0 bases from V and 2 bases from J, with 9 bases between. The CDR3 sequence is 15 residues long.

This chain links TRBV7-3 with TRBJ1-1; D is perhaps TRBD1 (5 bases). The V gene lost 3 bases and the J gene lost 0 bases, with 11 bases spanning the gap. The germline V gene has CDR1 SGHTA and CDR2 FQGTGA. CDR3 length: 15 residues. The CDR3 bases are TGTGCCAGCAGCTTGACTGGGGACCTGAACACTGAAGCTTTCTTT. Its translation: CASSLTGDLNTEAFF.

This clonotype has a handful of counts. The V call is TRBV7-6, the J call TRBJ2-2, with D perhaps given as TRBD1 or TRBD2 (5 bases each). V was shortened by 5 bases and J by 3 bases, with 10 bases between the two germline ends. The germline V gene has CDR1 SGHVS and CDR2 FNYEAQ. CDR3 length: 14 residues. The CDR3 spells CASSPLGDTGELFF. As DNA, the CDR3 is TGTGCCAGCAGCCCCCTGGGGGACACCGGGGAGCTGTTTTTT.

The CDR3 DNA reads TGTGCCAGCAGCCTTCCGATCGGCAGGGGGTTTGAGACCCAGTACTTC. Protein product: CASSLPIGRGFETQYF. This chain joins TRBV3-1 and TRBJ2-5; 7 positions agree with TRBD1. Germline CDR1 is LGHDT and CDR2 is YNNKEL (reference sequence). Trimming cost V 4 bases and J 5 bases; bases outside gene matches: 13. The CDR3 runs to 16 residues.

The chain recombines TRBV20-1 with TRBJ2-7; D remains unclear. In germline, CDR1 is DFQATT, CDR2 SNEGSKA (reference sequence). The V and J ends lost 3 bases and 3 bases respectively, with 12 bases between them. The CDR3 is made up of 13 amino acids. The CDR3 region has the DNA TGCAGTGCTAGTACAGATAGCATCTACGAGCAGTACTTC. This translates into CSASTDSIYEQYF.

This chain joins TRBV29-1 and TRBJ2-1; D may match TRBD1 or TRBD2 (6 bases each). This CDR3 region has 13 residues. Germline lookup yields CDR1 SQVTM and CDR2 ANQGSEA. Trimming pared 5 bases from V and 6 bases from J, leaving 14 bases between. CDR3 DNA sequence: TGCAGCGTTAACAAGGGGGGTGGCAATGAGCAGTTCTTC. Protein sequence: CSVNKGGGNEQFF.

The genes are TRBV4-3 and TRBJ1-4, with D unresolved. The ends were cut back, 0 bases at V and 4 bases at J, with 9 bases in the middle. The CDR3 sequence is 15 residues long. Germline loops: CDR1 LGHNA, CDR2 YSLEER. The CDR3 bases are TGCGCCAGCAGCCAAGATCGGCTGAATAATGAAAAACTGTTTTTT. It translates to CASSQDRLNNEKLFF.

This clonotype was seen only a few times. This chain uses TRBV2 with TRBJ2-1; D remains unclear. The germline V and J ends were trimmed by 8 bases and 3 bases, with 5 bases remaining between them. CDR1 SNHLY and CDR2 FYNNEI come from the germline V gene. This CDR3 region has 11 residues. The CDR3 here is CASGNYNEQFF. In nucleotides, the CDR3 is TGTGCCAGCGGAAACTACAATGAGCAGTTCTTC.

The rearrangement joins TRBV6-2 or TRBV6-3 to TRBJ2-2; possible D gene TRBD2, 5 bases. Germline CDR1 reads MNHEY; CDR2 reads SVGEGT. This CDR3 comprises 13 residues. Trimming removed 8 bases at V and 3 bases at J, with 10 bases between. CDR3 sequence reads: CASGREYTGELFF. CDR3 coding DNA: TGTGCCAGCGGACGGGAATACACCGGGGAGCTGTTTTTT.

V and J are TRBV4-1 and TRBJ2-1, with no clear D. V was cut by 3 bases and J by 2 bases, with 8 bases left in between. The CDR3 contains 14 residues. Germline CDR1 and CDR2: MGHRA and YSYEKL. The CDR3 DNA sequence: TGCGCCAGCAGCCAGTCGGGCGCCTACAATGAGCAGTTCTTC. Translated: CASSQSGAYNEQFF.

This clonotype has only a few counts. The V call is TRBV2, the J call TRBJ2-1; D gene uncertain. Germline V lookup: CDR1 SNHLY, CDR2 FYNNEI. There are 11 residues in the CDR3. The ends were cut back, 5 bases at V and 7 bases at J, with 6 bases in the middle. The CDR3 DNA reads TGTGCCAGCAGTCCGTTAAATGAGCAGTTCTTC. This codes for CASSPLNEQFF. The full variable domain, completed using reference TRBV2 and TRBJ2-1, is EPEVTQTPSHQVTQMGQEVILRCVPISNHLYFYWYRQILGQKVEFLVSFYNNEISEKSEIFDDQFSVERPDGSNFTLKIRSTKLEDSAMYFCASSPLNEQFFGPGTRLTVL.

This clonotype appeared many times. The V call is TRBV27, the J call TRBJ1-2; D remains ambiguous. With 6 bases removed from V and 4 bases from J, the gap between germline ends came to 12 bases. The CDR3 sequence is 13 residues long. Per germline, CDR1 MNHEY and CDR2 SMNVEV (reference sequence). CDR3 nucleotide sequence: TGTGCCAGCAGACCCGTCGACGGCTATGGCTACACCTTC. Its protein product is CASRPVDGYGYTF.